This record looks at one T cell receptor beta chain sequence and its context. As yet, its antigen is unknown. The sample belongs to a study of cytotoxic CD8 clonotypes in ibrutinib-treated CLL. Sequencing was performed with immunoSEQ multiplex PCR; in TCRdb, only in-frame clones are kept and a portion is missing. The table lists around 70,000 clones, 80% of them singletons, with roughly 7.7% in the top ten. Study conclusions and caveats: Elevated clonality accompanied ibrutinib response, with a return toward baseline values at progression. Sustained-remission and progressing patients diverged in sampling times.

CDR3 size: 14 residues. The V gene end was trimmed by 2 bases and the J gene end by 4 bases; junction bases not matched to a gene: 4. Looked up from germline, CDR1 is SGHAT and CDR2 is FQDESV (reference sequence). Material: PBMCs, obtained at disease progression, from a patient treated with ibrutinib. The chain joins TRBV11-1 to TRBJ1-2, with TRBD1 matching over 7 bases. This clonotype originated in a human donor with chronic lymphocytic leukemia. Here the CDR3 DNA reads TGTGCCAGCAGCTTAAGTCCAGGGGGCTATGGCTACACCTTC. Translated, it gives CASSLSPGGYGYTF.